What follows are 9 T cell receptor beta chains derived from one specimen sequenced in a study of a mutant IDH1 vaccine in newly diagnosed glioma (dated by TCRdb to about 2021). The time point label on this specimen signifies: week 47, end of study. Each vaccine dose was 300 ug of a 20-mer mutant IDH1 peptide in Montanide, given subcutaneously with topical imiquimod. No cognate antigen is known for these TCRs. The method was the immunoSEQ multiplex PCR assay. TCRdb took this table from immuneACCESS and kept in-frame rearrangements with V and J called. Such tables lack part of the clones; where checked against another copy, unresolved V genes explain under half of the gap, and the rest is unexplained. A total of 90,000 to 100,000 clones appear in this sample, roughly 90% of them only once. The ten most abundant clones make up roughly 0.81% of the sample. This specimen was PBMCs, taken from a glioma patient whose treatment included an IDH1 peptide vaccine. These TCRs come from a woman aged 50 to 65 with glioma.

This clone was recorded a few times. The chain employs TRBV6-5 and TRBJ2-1, with D maybe TRBD1 (5 bases). Trimming left V 0 bases short and J 9 bases short, with 15 bases between. The germline CDR1 and CDR2 sequences are MNHEY and SVGAGI. The CDR3 has 15 residues. This CDR3 is CASSYSSTDLAEQFF. DNA for the CDR3: TGTGCCAGCAGTTACTCCTCGACAGATCTTGCTGAGCAGTTCTTC.

This chain joins TRBV6-5 and TRBJ1-1, with a tentative D call TRBD1 (6 bases). Trimming left V 4 bases short and J 1 base short, with 13 bases between. Germline CDR1 MNHEY, CDR2 SVGAGI. CDR3 size: 15 residues. The CDR3 DNA reads as TGTGCCAGCAGTTGGGCCGACAGGAAGAACACTGAAGCTTTCTTT. Translated, it gives CASSWADRKNTEAFF.

The chain links TRBV5-6 to TRBJ1-2, with 7 bases aligning to TRBD1. The germline V gene encodes CDR1 SGHDT and CDR2 YYEEEE. The V segment lost 0 bases and the J segment 11 bases; nucleotides outside the gene matches: 4. The CDR3 runs 12 residues. For the CDR3, the DNA is TGTGCCAGCAGCTTGGTGGCAGGGGGTTACACCTTC. Amino acid sequence: CASSLVAGGYTF.

CDR3 bases: TGTGCCACCAGCAGAGATAAGGGCGCTGGTGGTGAAAAACTGTTTTTT. This gives the protein CATSRDKGAGGEKLFF. The chain couples TRBV15 to TRBJ1-4; D is undetermined. Trimming stripped 0 bases from V and 7 bases from J, with 15 bases between. This CDR3 comprises 16 residues. Germline V gene lookup returns CDR1 LNHNV and CDR2 YYDKDF (reference sequence).

V gene TRBV5-6 combines with J gene TRBJ1-1, with D possibly TRBD1 on 6 matching bases. Trimming took 3 bases from V and 7 from J, leaving 19 bases between them. Germline assignment: CDR1 SGHDT and CDR2 YYEEEE. The CDR3 spans 15 residues. Here the CDR3 reads CASSYRDGFRGEAFF. The CDR3 DNA follows: TGTGCCAGCAGCTACAGGGACGGGTTTCGAGGTGAAGCTTTCTTT.

V is TRBV28 and J is TRBJ1-5; D is ambiguous. Between the trimmed V and J ends, which lost 7 bases and 2 bases, there was a span of 15 bases. The CDR3 is 15 amino acids. CDR1 and CDR2 (germline): MDHEN, SYDVKM. The CDR3 DNA reads as TGTGCCAGCATCCGGTATCGTGGTGGCAATCAGCCCCAGCATTTT. Translation: CASIRYRGGNQPQHF.

This chain uses TRBV6-1 with TRBJ2-3, with D possibly TRBD2 on 5 matching bases. V was pared by 2 bases and J by 5 bases, with 14 bases between. This CDR3 is 15 amino acids long. CDR1 MNHNS and CDR2 SASEGT come from the germline V gene. The CDR3 coding sequence is TGTGCCAGCAGTGAAAGTTGGGGAGTTGAAGATACGCAGTATTTT. This translates into CASSESWGVEDTQYF.

The CDR3 DNA follows: TGTGCCAGCAGGGACCGCCTCCATAGCAATCAGCCCCAGCATTTT. It yields the protein CASRDRLHSNQPQHF. The chain couples TRBV6-5 to TRBJ1-5; no clear D gene. CDR3 length: 15 amino acids. V dropped 6 bases and J dropped 0 bases, with 12 bases sitting between them. Germline V CDR1 and CDR2: MNHEY, SVGAGI.

The chain couples TRBV18 to TRBJ1-1; D is unclear. The length of the CDR3 is 12 residues. Germline CDR1 is KGHSH and CDR2 is LQKENI. V dropped 2 bases and J dropped 7 bases, with 8 bases sitting between them. The CDR3: CASSPGRDEAFF. As DNA, the CDR3 is TGTGCCAGCTCACCAGGACGCGATGAAGCTTTCTTT.